This entry features one T cell receptor (beta chain) sequence. Its antigen remains unknown. This record belongs to a study of shared clonotypes between healthy human individuals. Background on the study: Three CD4 naive, three CD4 memory, two CD8 naive and one CD8 memory plate were used per donor.

Study-level points and caveats: Donor clonotype sharing was expected to depend on sequencing depth. Non-shared clonotypes displayed generation probabilities falling below those of clonotypes present in all four donors.

CDR1 and CDR2 (germline): SGHRS, YFSETQ. The CDR3 consists of 14 residues. Trimming took 2 bases from V and 0 from J, leaving 5 bases between them. The repertoire was sequenced with immunoSEQ multiplex PCR; TCRdb's copy has only in-frame clones and lacks some. This table has 2 million to 2.5 million clones, 93% appearing once. The chain links TRBV5-1 to TRBJ1-4; D not resolved. This clonotype was obtained from a man aged 18 to 30 in good health. Some clones in this sample may be carry-over from other donors' samples. Sequences were obtained from naive CD4+ T cells from PBMCs. Specified subset: CD45RA+ positively selected. CDR3 bases: TGCGCCAGCAGCTTCACAACAACTAATGAAAAACTGTTTTTT. This sequence encodes CASSFTTTNEKLFF.